This TCR beta chain was identified during a study of cytomegalovirus exposure and HLA in healthy donors. Study in general: Unique TCR beta sequences numbering approximately 120 million came from about 179 million T cells in an earlier analysis.

Germline trimming cut 8 bases from V and 0 bases from J; bases unmatched to any gene: 11. The CDR3 spans 17 residues. From germline, CDR1 is LNHDA and CDR2 SQIVND (reference sequence). Whole-study results and caveats: A later analysis found most CMV-associated TCR beta chains apparently HLA-restricted. For TCR beta chains, V- and J-gene trimming was later linked to a missense DCLRE1C variant. Later, an analysis found that common viral pathogens appeared to be linked with several of the most significant clusters.

This clone came up once. The antigen is undetermined. PCR amplification relied on 60 Vbeta primers (plus 13 Jbeta primers). Some clones are missing from TCRdb's copy, which holds only in-frame ones; the method was immunoSEQ multiplex PCR. This table holds under 150,000 clones, approximately 68% found once. The chain couples TRBV19 to TRBJ1-4, with TRBD1 matching 8 bases. Sequenced sample: PBMCs. The source of this sequence is a man aged 40-49 years in good health and CMV-seronegative. CDR3 DNA sequence: TGTGCCAGTGCGCTCGGACAGGGCGTCACAACTAATGAAAAACTGTTTTTT. Translating gives CASALGQGVTTNEKLFF.